A selection of T cell receptor beta chains follows, all from one sample in a study of blood T cell repertoires in COVID-19. Sequencing used immunoSEQ multiplex PCR; TCRdb keeps in-frame clones, though not all of them. The sample shows 300,000 to 350,000 clones, about nine tenths of them seen only once. The specimen was PBMCs or T cells enriched from blood (not recorded which). These receptors were collected from a woman in her 30s who had been exposed to COVID-19. Both conserved end residues are part of each CDR3. The D gene is left open where the match is weak. Only some rows state a clone size, as once, few, many or a class for expanded clones.

cdr3_nt cdr3_aa v_call d_call j_call clone_size
TGTGCCAGCAGTTTGGAAGAGGCGGGCGGCTACACCTTC CASSLEEAGGYTF TRBV28 . TRBJ1-2 .
TGTGCCAGCAGCTCAACTGTATGGGAGACCCAGTACTTC CASSSTVWETQYF TRBV11-2 . TRBJ2-5 .
TGTGCCACCAGTGTGGGCGGGAGCTCCTACAATGAGCAGTTCTTC CATSVGGSSYNEQFF TRBV24-1 TRBD2 TRBJ2-1 .
TGTGCCAGCAGGATTGGGACTTACGAGCAGTACTTC CASRIGTYEQYF TRBV28 . TRBJ2-7 .
TGTGCCAGCAGCCAAGAAGGCGGCTATGGCTACACCTTC CASSQEGGYGYTF TRBV3-1/TRBV3-2 . TRBJ1-2 .
TGTGCCAGTAGTACCGGAGGGACTAGCGGGAGTGGAAATGAGCAGTTCTTC CASSTGGTSGSGNEQFF TRBV19 TRBD2 TRBJ2-1 .
TGTGCCAGCAGTTTGCGGGCGAACACTGAAGCTTTCTTT CASSLRANTEAFF TRBV28 . TRBJ1-1 .
TGCAGCGTCCGACCTAGCGACTACAATGAGCAGTTCTTC CSVRPSDYNEQFF TRBV29-1 . TRBJ2-1 once
TGTGCCAGCAGTTTTTCGGACAGGGAGAACACTGAAGCTTTCTTT CASSFSDRENTEAFF TRBV28 TRBD1 TRBJ1-1 .
TGTGCCAGCAGCTTAGCAGGAAACGGGGGCTACACCTTC CASSLAGNGGYTF TRBV7-9 . TRBJ1-2 few
TGTGCCTGGAGACCGGGACGTAGCGGGAGGGCCGGTACCGGGGAGCTGTTTTTT CAWRPGRSGRAGTGELFF TRBV30 TRBD2 TRBJ2-2 .
TGTGCCAGCAGCTTCAACGCCATAGCGGGAGTCGGGACAGATACGCAGTATTTT CASSFNAIAGVGTDTQYF TRBV5-8 TRBD2 TRBJ2-3 .
TGTGCCAGCAGCTCCGGGACAGCCGCAACTAATGAAAAACTGTTTTTT CASSSGTAATNEKLFF TRBV5-4 TRBD1 TRBJ1-4 .
TGCGCCACGTATGCGGATTCCTACAATGAGCAGTTCTTC CATYADSYNEQFF TRBV10-1 . TRBJ2-1 .
TGCAGCGTTGTGAGTGGGGCGGCTGGAAACACCATATATTTT CSVVSGAAGNTIYF TRBV29-1 . TRBJ1-3 .
TGTGCCAGCAGTTTGGGACAGGGTGGAAACACCATATATTTT CASSLGQGGNTIYF TRBV28 TRBD1 TRBJ1-3 .
TGTGCCAGCAGCCAACGGTCCTTGAATTCACCCCTCCACTTT CASSQRSLNSPLHF TRBV3-1/TRBV3-2 . TRBJ1-6 .
TGCGCCAGCAGCCGTGGGGAGCAAGAGACCCAGTACTTC CASSRGEQETQYF TRBV4-1 . TRBJ2-5 .